A single sample is the source of the 20 T cell receptor beta chains below, sequenced in a study of spatial heterogeneity in lung cancer. MiXCR, run by TCRdb on the 5' RACE reads, gives a single entry per CDR3 protein. The sample consists of fewer than 20,000 distinct CDR3 sequences, around 20% of them appearing once. Described time point: sample taken at primary tumor resection. The study sequenced unsorted whole RNA from tumor, nontumor lung or frozen PBMC. The sequenced sample was PBMCs, obtained at surgery. The receptors come from a male donor with early-stage non-small cell lung cancer.

In this sample, this clonotype turned up many times. The chain links TRBV14 to TRBJ2-5; the D is unclear. Germline assignment: CDR1 SGHDN and CDR2 FVKESK. This CDR3 comprises 14 residues. Trimming shortened V by 5 bases and J by 4 bases, and 14 bases separated the two germline ends. This CDR3 reads CASSDTSSLETQYF. CDR3 coding DNA: TGTGCCAGCAGCGACACTTCGAGCCTAGAGACCCAGTACTTC.

This chain joins TRBV3-1 and TRBJ2-6; D might be TRBD1 or TRBD2, each matching 5 bases. CDR1 is LGHDT and CDR2 is YNNKEL in the germline V gene (reference sequence). The CDR3 loop spans 19 amino acids. V was trimmed by 7 bases and J by 0 bases, leaving 22 bases between them. The DNA of the CDR3 is TGTGCCAGCACCCAGTTGACAGAGCCGAGGGACTCTGGGGCCAACGTCCTGACTTTC. Amino acids: CASTQLTEPRDSGANVLTF.

The chain couples TRBV29-1 to TRBJ2-3; D gene ambiguous. Trimming removed 7 bases from V and 2 bases from J, with 13 bases in between. CDR1 and CDR2 (germline): SQVTM, ANQGSEA. This CDR3 is 13 amino acids long. The CDR3 nucleotides are TGCAGCGGACGACAAGACTTCACAGATACGCAGTATTTT. The encoded protein is CSGRQDFTDTQYF.

V and J are TRBV5-4 and TRBJ1-2, with D possibly matching TRBD1 (5 bases). The CDR3 spans 14 residues. Trimming took off 1 base at V and 6 bases at J, with 13 bases between the two ends. Germline assignment: CDR1 SGHNT and CDR2 YYREEE (reference sequence). The CDR3 protein is CASSLQGVPDGYTF. CDR3 nucleotide sequence: TGTGCCAGCAGCTTGCAGGGCGTTCCTGATGGCTACACCTTC.

This clonotype was detected many times. The J gene is TRBJ1-2, the V gene TRBV10-3; weak D call: TRBD1 (5 bases). The CDR3 consists of 14 residues. V shed 6 bases and J shed 4 bases, with 15 bases lying between them. Germline CDR1 and CDR2: ENHRY and SYGVKD. The CDR3 DNA follows: TGTGCCATCAGCGCGGACACTAACACCTATGGCTACACCTTC. It encodes CAISADTNTYGYTF.

J is TRBJ2-1 and V is TRBV7-9, with a possible D match to TRBD1 (6 bases). V gave up 4 bases and J gave up 0 bases, with 10 bases separating them. The CDR3 runs to 15 residues. Germline CDR1 reads SEHNR; CDR2 reads FQNEAQ (reference sequence). Written as DNA, the CDR3 is TGTGCCAGCAGCTCCGGGACACACTCCTACAATGAGCAGTTCTTC. Its protein product is CASSSGTHSYNEQFF.

This clonotype was counted at least ten times. The rearrangement links TRBV3-1 to TRBJ2-2, with 7 bases matching TRBD1. V lost 3 bases to trimming and J lost 4 bases; unmatched junction nucleotides: 8. The CDR3 is made up of 16 amino acids. Per the germline V gene, CDR1 is LGHDT and CDR2 is YNNKEL (reference sequence). The CDR3 sequence: CASSHPSTGRTGELFF. The DNA of the CDR3 is TGTGCCAGCAGCCATCCTTCGACAGGGCGCACCGGGGAGCTGTTTTTT.

This clonotype was observed many times. This chain links TRBV9 with TRBJ2-7; TRBD2 is a possible D gene (7 bases). The CDR3 length is 16 residues. V dropped 6 bases and J dropped 4 bases, with 23 bases sitting between them. CDR1 is SGDLS and CDR2 is YYNGEE in the germline V gene. The CDR3 DNA is TGTGCCAGCAAGCCGAAGGGGGGGCGGAGAACTTACGAGCAGTACTTC. This encodes CASKPKGGRRTYEQYF.

This clonotype showed up many times. The V call is TRBV29-1, the J call TRBJ2-7; 9 bases line up with TRBD1. Per germline, CDR1 SQVTM and CDR2 ANQGSEA. J was trimmed by 6 bases and V by 7 bases; bases with no gene match: 10. The CDR3 is 13 amino acids. The CDR3 nucleotides are TGCAGCGCTATTAGACAGGGGGGAGGCGAGCAGTACTTC. Amino acid sequence: CSAIRQGGGEQYF.

This clonotype appeared many times. The chain links TRBV21-1 to TRBJ1-2. TRBV21-1 has pseudogene status. The CDR3 is 11 residues long. Here the CDR3 DNA reads TGTGCCAACATACGGACGGGTGGCTACACCTTC. Amino acid sequence: CANIRTGGYTF.

J is TRBJ2-3 and V is TRBV2, with a tentative D call TRBD1 (5 bases). The CDR3 contains 15 residues. V gave up 8 bases and J gave up 6 bases, with 21 bases separating them. The germline V gene encodes CDR1 SNHLY and CDR2 FYNNEI. CDR3 loop: CASQILSQRGDTQYF. The CDR3 DNA sequence: TGTGCCAGCCAGATATTGTCCCAAAGGGGTGATACGCAGTATTTT.

The V call is TRBV30, the J call TRBJ2-2; no definite D call. Germline CDR1 is GTSNPN and CDR2 is SVGIG (reference sequence). CDR3 size: 12 residues. V lost 0 bases to trimming and J lost 7 bases, with 6 bases between them. The CDR3 region has the DNA TGTGCCTGGAGTGTCTATGGCGGGGAGCTGTTTTTT. Translated: CAWSVYGGELFF. The full variable domain, rest sourced from reference TRBV30 and TRBJ2-2, is SQTIHQWPATLVQPVGSPLSLECTVEGTSNPNLYWYRQAAGRGLQLLFYSVGIGQISSEVPQNLSASRPQDRQFILSSKKLLLSDSGFYLCAWSVYGGELFFGEGSRLTVL.

This clonotype was counted at least ten times. The chain recombines TRBV20-1 with TRBJ1-2; 8 nucleotides align to TRBD1. CDR1 is DFQATT, CDR2 SNEGSKA, per germline (reference sequence). CDR3 length equals 15 residues. V lost 4 bases, J lost 8 bases, and 15 bases stayed unmatched. The CDR3 nucleotides are TGCAGTGCTACTCGACAGGGGAGAGGATCGGGGGGCTACACCTTC. Residues: CSATRQGRGSGGYTF.

As regards this clonotype: Possible read error: a much larger clone is one base away. The rearrangement joins TRBV10-2 to TRBJ2-5; TRBD2 is a possible D gene (6 bases). CDR1 is WSHSY and CDR2 is SAAADI in the germline V gene. CDR3 length: 15 residues. This CDR3 reads CASSEEGGRKETQNF. The DNA for the CDR3 is TGCGCCAGCAGTGAGGAGGGAGGCCGCAAAGAGACCCAGAACTTC.

This clonotype was found many times. This chain links TRBV7-9 with TRBJ1-4, with 9 bases lining up with TRBD1. CDR3 length equals 20 residues. In germline, CDR1 is SEHNR, CDR2 FQNEAQ (reference sequence). The ends lost 2 bases at V and 4 bases at J; junction bases unmatched: 17. The CDR3 nucleotides read TGTGCCAGCAGCTTACCCCTTGGTCGGGGACAGGGTGGCGGTAATGAAAAACTGTTTTTT. Amino acid sequence: CASSLPLGRGQGGGNEKLFF.

This chain joins TRBV13 and TRBJ2-1, with D maybe TRBD2 (5 bases). Germline CDR1 PRHDT, CDR2 FYEKMQ (reference sequence). The length of the CDR3 is 17 residues. Trimming pared 1 base from V and 9 bases from J, leaving 22 bases between. In nucleotides, the CDR3 is TGTGCCAGCAGCTTAGTTCGAACTGATAGAGGGCTCACTGAGCAGTTCTTC. Amino acids: CASSLVRTDRGLTEQFF. Drawing the rest from reference TRBV13 and TRBJ2-1, the complete variable domain is AAGVIQSPRHLIKEKRETATLKCYPIPRHDTVYWYQQGPGQDPQFLISFYEKMQSDKGSIPDRFSAQQFSDYHSELNMSSLELGDSALYFCASSLVRTDRGLTEQFFGPGTRLTVL.

In this sample, this clonotype turned up many times. This chain uses TRBV27 with TRBJ1-4, with D maybe TRBD1 (6 bases). Trimming cost V 5 bases and J 0 bases, with 13 bases left between them. The V gene's germline CDR1 is MNHEY and CDR2 SMNVEV (reference sequence). This CDR3 is built from 16 residues. CDR3 in amino acids: CASSRGQRTTNEKLFF. DNA for the CDR3: TGTGCCAGCAGTCGGGGGCAACGCACAACTAATGAAAAACTGTTTTTT.

CDR3 sequence (DNA): TGTGCCAGCAGTTCGGCTGGAGCGAACACCGGGGAGCTGTTTTTT. Protein sequence: CASSSAGANTGELFF. The chain employs TRBV7-3 and TRBJ2-2; D unclear. Trimming pared 6 bases from V and 0 bases from J, leaving 11 bases between. The germline V gene has CDR1 SGHTA and CDR2 FQGTGA. CDR3 size: 15 residues.

As for this clonotype: A much larger clone differs by one base, so this may be a read error. The chain uses TRBV11-1 and TRBJ2-7, with 7 bases that match TRBD1. Germline V gene data show CDR1 as SGHAT and CDR2 as FQDESV (reference sequence). The length of the CDR3 is 15 residues. J was trimmed by 8 bases and V by 3 bases; bases with no gene match: 13. The CDR3 nucleotides read TGTGCCAGCAGCTTGAGAGGGGGCGAGTTCAACAAGCAGTACTTC. As protein: CASSLRGGEFNKQYF.

By sample share, this clonotype is medium-sized. The chain is built from TRBV9 and TRBJ1-1; D uncertain. This CDR3 comprises 14 residues. The germline CDR1 and CDR2 sequences are SGDLS and YYNGEE. Trimming removed 2 bases at V and 3 bases at J, with 11 bases between. This chain's CDR3 is CASSVGGSDTEAFF. CDR3 DNA sequence: TGTGCCAGCAGCGTGGGAGGATCGGACACTGAAGCTTTCTTT.